This passage covers 24 T cell receptor beta chains from one sample sequenced in a study of untreated major depressive disorder (dated by TCRdb to between 2018 and 2020). Library preparation employed the immunoSEQ multiplex PCR assay. Entries here come from immuneACCESS through TCRdb and include only in-frame sequences with V and J called. Some clones fail to appear in such tables; in the studies checked, an unresolved V gene covers under half of the shortfall, and the cause of the remainder is unknown. This sample comprises about 21,000 clones, around 92% of them detected only once. The top ten constitute 0.47% of the sample. The sample consisted of CD4+ T cells from PBMCs. Receptors were obtained from a woman aged 35 to 49 in good health.

This clone showed up just once. The chain joins TRBV6-1 to TRBJ1-2; 8 bases line up with TRBD1. CDR1 is MNHNS and CDR2 is SASEGT in the germline V gene. The CDR3 is 15 residues long. V shed 4 bases, J shed 5 bases, and the junction held 9 bases outside the gene matches. The CDR3 here is CASSVRDRPTYGYTF. The CDR3 DNA reads as TGTGCCAGCAGTGTCCGGGACAGGCCAACTTATGGCTACACCTTC.

The V and J genes are TRBV19 and TRBJ1-2; maybe TRBD1 (5 bases). V was trimmed by 4 bases and J by 6 bases, leaving 15 bases between them. The CDR3 sequence is 14 residues long. CDR1 is LNHDA, CDR2 SQIVND, per germline (reference sequence). DNA of the CDR3: TGTGCCAGTAGTACCCGGTCCAGGGAGGATGGCTACACCTTC. This codes for CASSTRSREDGYTF.

V and J are TRBV28 and TRBJ2-7, with D unresolved. The germline V gene encodes CDR1 MDHEN and CDR2 SYDVKM. This CDR3 spans 14 amino acids. V was pared by 4 bases and J by 0 bases, with 10 bases between. The CDR3 coding sequence is TGTGCCAGCAGTTGGGCGCCGAGCTCCTACGAGCAGTACTTC. Translation: CASSWAPSSYEQYF.

The chain is built from TRBV27 and TRBJ2-2; no reliable D call. The CDR3 spans 13 residues. Germline CDR1 MNHEY, CDR2 SMNVEV (reference sequence). V was pared by 1 base and J by 6 bases, with 6 bases between. CDR3 sequence reads: CASSLLTAGELFF. CDR3 sequence (DNA): TGTGCCAGCAGTTTATTAACGGCCGGGGAGCTGTTTTTT.

This chain links TRBV23-1 with TRBJ2-1, with D perhaps matching TRBD1 (6 bases). TRBV23-1 is given ORF status, its function remaining uncertain. V lost 0 bases and J lost 0, with 12 bases in between. CDR3 length: 17 amino acids. CDR3: CASSQSRQASSYNEQFF. CDR3 DNA sequence: TGCGCCAGCAGTCAATCTCGACAGGCTAGCTCCTACAATGAGCAGTTCTTC.

The V call is TRBV7-7, the J call TRBJ2-5; TRBD2 aligns across 9 bases. CDR1 and CDR2 from the germline V gene are SSHAT and FNYEAQ (reference sequence). The V gene end was trimmed by 5 bases and the J gene end by 5 bases; junction bases not matched to a gene: 12. The CDR3 extends over 16 amino acids. The CDR3 DNA reads as TGTGCCAGCAGCCAGGTTAGCGGGGGCCATTACGAGACCCAGTACTTC. Amino acids: CASSQVSGGHYETQYF.

The chain links TRBV18 to TRBJ1-5; D may be TRBD1 (6 bases). Germline V gene sequence: CDR1 KGHSH, CDR2 LQKENI. The CDR3 has 14 amino acids. Between the trimmed V and J ends, which lost 3 bases and 5 bases, there was a span of 11 bases. The CDR3 is CASSPGDTYQPQHF. The CDR3 nucleotides read TGTGCCAGCTCACCTGGGGACACCTATCAGCCCCAGCATTTT.

V and J are TRBV2 and TRBJ1-2; D is undetermined. Germline assignment: CDR1 SNHLY and CDR2 FYNNEI. The CDR3 totals 13 residues. V lost 8 bases and J 4 bases, leaving 14 bases between the germline ends. CDR3 loop: CASWTPISYGYTF. The CDR3 DNA reads TGTGCCAGCTGGACGCCCATTAGCTATGGCTACACCTTC. The whole variable domain, filled in from reference TRBV2 and TRBJ1-2, reads EPEVTQTPSHQVTQMGQEVILRCVPISNHLYFYWYRQILGQKVEFLVSFYNNEISEKSEIFDDQFSVERPDGSNFTLKIRSTKLEDSAMYFCASWTPISYGYTFGSGTRLTVV.

J is TRBJ2-1 and V is TRBV18; 8 bases agree with TRBD2. Germline V gene sequence: CDR1 KGHSH, CDR2 LQKENI. V shed 8 bases, J shed 5 bases, and the junction held 8 bases outside the gene matches. The CDR3 totals 14 residues. The CDR3 nucleotides read TGTGCCAGCCGAACTAGCGGCTTTAACAATGAGCAGTTCTTC. Protein sequence: CASRTSGFNNEQFF.

The chain couples TRBV6-6 to TRBJ1-5; D gene uncertain. The ends were cut back, 2 bases at V and 0 bases at J, with 8 bases in the middle. Germline V gives CDR1 MNHNY, CDR2 SVGAGI (reference sequence). The CDR3 is made up of 15 amino acids. The CDR3 region is CASSYQKNSNQPQHF. The CDR3 coding sequence is TGTGCCAGCAGTTACCAGAAAAATAGCAATCAGCCCCAGCATTTT.

The V call is TRBV5-1, the J call TRBJ1-1, with D possibly being TRBD1 (5 bases). There are 14 residues in the CDR3. V gave up 4 bases and J gave up 3 bases, with 13 bases separating them. Per germline, CDR1 SGHRS and CDR2 YFSETQ. The DNA of the CDR3 is TGCGCCAGCAGCCTTAACAGGCCCGACACTGAAGCTTTCTTT. Its protein is CASSLNRPDTEAFF. Combining the CDR3 with reference TRBV5-1 and TRBJ1-1 gives the whole variable domain KAGVTQTPRYLIKTRGQQVTLSCSPISGHRSVSWYQQTPGQGLQFLFEYFSETQRNKGNFPGRFSGRQFSNSRSEMNVSTLELGDSALYLCASSLNRPDTEAFFGQGTRLTVV.

V usage is TRBV2 and J usage is TRBJ2-5, with 8 bases lining up with TRBD1. The V gene's germline CDR1 is SNHLY and CDR2 FYNNEI. J was trimmed by 9 bases and V by 4 bases; bases with no gene match: 13. The CDR3 has 15 amino acids. CDR3: CASSAGGPRRDSQYF. The CDR3 nucleotides read TGTGCCAGCAGTGCAGGGGGCCCACGCAGAGACTCCCAGTACTTC.

The V gene is TRBV5-5, the J gene TRBJ2-5; D gene uncertain. CDR1 is SGHKS, CDR2 YYEKEE, per germline (reference sequence). V was shortened by 1 base and J by 4 bases, with 2 bases between the two germline ends. This CDR3 region has 11 residues. The CDR3 sequence: CASSLLETQYF. Written as DNA, the CDR3 is TGTGCCAGCAGCTTGTTAGAGACCCAGTACTTC.

The chain links TRBV11-3 to TRBJ2-2; 7 nucleotides agree with TRBD1. The V gene end was trimmed by 2 bases and the J gene end by 0 bases; junction bases not matched to a gene: 9. CDR1 and CDR2 from the germline V gene are SGHNT and YENEEA. The CDR3 has 18 amino acids. The CDR3 nucleotides are TGTGCCAGCAGCTTATTCATATTGGGGACAGCGAACACCGGGGAGCTGTTTTTT. This translates into CASSLFILGTANTGELFF.

The chain couples TRBV29-1 to TRBJ2-2; 9 nucleotides match TRBD2. From germline, CDR1 is SQVTM and CDR2 ANQGSEA. The CDR3 covers 13 residues. With 6 bases clipped from V and 6 bases from J, the junction kept 5 bases outside the gene matches. CDR3 loop: CSVRAGGPGELFF. The CDR3 nucleotides read TGCAGCGTCCGAGCGGGGGGCCCCGGGGAGCTGTTTTTT.

This rearrangement joins TRBV6-5 to TRBJ1-1; D may be TRBD1 (6 bases). Germline loops: CDR1 MNHEY, CDR2 SVGAGI. The CDR3 sequence is 14 residues long. V lost 8 bases and J 0 bases, leaving 13 bases between the germline ends. The CDR3, as DNA: TGTGCCAGCCTCGAGGGGGTAATGAACACTGAAGCTTTCTTT. This gives the protein CASLEGVMNTEAFF.

The chain uses TRBV5-1 and TRBJ2-3; 7 bases fit TRBD2. Germline lookup yields CDR1 SGHRS and CDR2 YFSETQ. CDR3 length equals 16 residues. Trimming cost V 0 bases and J 0 bases; bases outside gene matches: 4. The CDR3 protein is CASSLDGLVSTDTQYF. CDR3 sequence (DNA): TGCGCCAGCAGCTTGGACGGACTAGTAAGCACAGATACGCAGTATTTT.

J is TRBJ2-7 and V is TRBV5-1; 8 positions match TRBD2. V lost 0 bases and J lost 0; bases outside the gene matches: 2. The CDR3 is 15 residues long. Germline-derived CDR1 and CDR2 are SGHRS and YFSETQ. In nucleotides, the CDR3 is TGCGCCAGCAGCTTGGGTAGCGGGATCTCCTACGAGCAGTACTTC. Protein product: CASSLGSGISYEQYF.

The V gene is TRBV28, the J gene TRBJ2-1; D is uncertain. This CDR3 is built from 14 residues. Looked up from germline, CDR1 is MDHEN and CDR2 is SYDVKM. V lost 4 bases to trimming and J lost 0 bases, with 7 bases between them. The CDR3 here is CASSSPSSYNEQFF. Here the CDR3 DNA reads TGTGCCAGCAGTTCCCCCAGCTCCTACAATGAGCAGTTCTTC.

The V and J genes are TRBV7-2 and TRBJ2-2; TRBD2 is a possible D gene (5 bases). Germline V gene lookup returns CDR1 SGHTA and CDR2 FQGNSA. Trimming removed 2 bases from V and 11 bases from J, with 12 bases in between. The CDR3 has 13 residues. The CDR3 DNA follows: TGTGCCAGCAGCTTATCACGAGGGAGAGAGCTGTTTTTT. Translating gives CASSLSRGRELFF.

The CDR3 nucleotides are TGTGCCAGCAGCTTAATCGGTATGGCTGAAGCTTTCTTT. As protein: CASSLIGMAEAFF. The rearrangement joins TRBV7-9 to TRBJ1-1; no firm D call. V dropped 2 bases and J dropped 6 bases, with 10 bases sitting between them. This CDR3 comprises 13 residues. Germline CDR1 SEHNR, CDR2 FQNEAQ (reference sequence).

The genes are TRBV7-2 and TRBJ1-4; TRBD1 is a possible D gene (5 bases). Germline loops: CDR1 SGHTA, CDR2 FQGNSA. The CDR3 is 14 amino acids. V dropped 2 bases and J dropped 7 bases, with 11 bases sitting between them. The CDR3 loop is CASSLQGVGEKLFF. For the CDR3, the DNA is TGTGCCAGCAGCTTACAGGGTGTAGGTGAAAAACTGTTTTTT. Using reference TRBV7-2 and TRBJ1-4 for the parts outside the CDR3, the full variable domain is GAGVSQSPSNKVTEKGKDVELRCDPISGHTALYWYRQSLGQGLEFLIYFQGNSAPDKSGLPSDRFSAERTGGSVSTLTIQRTQQEDSAVYLCASSLQGVGEKLFFGSGTQLSVL.

This chain links TRBV18 with TRBJ2-5; D not certain. Trimming stripped 2 bases from V and 5 bases from J, with 3 bases between. CDR1 KGHSH and CDR2 LQKENI come from the germline V gene. CDR3 length: 11 residues. The CDR3 DNA reads TGTGCCAGCTCACCAGCTGAGACCCAGTACTTC. It codes for CASSPAETQYF.

The chain has TRBV27 and TRBJ1-5; maybe TRBD1 (6 bases). This CDR3 is 14 amino acids long. The V end was cut by 6 bases, the J end by 9 bases, with 18 bases between. Germline loops: CDR1 MNHEY, CDR2 SMNVEV (reference sequence). This chain's CDR3 is CASREGGPLGPQHF. CDR3 bases: TGTGCCAGCAGAGAAGGGGGGCCGTTGGGGCCCCAGCATTTT.